What follows describes a single T cell receptor beta chain. The data were taken from a study of PD-L1 blockade in urothelial cancer. Study overall: Patients, treated from 2014 onward, received atezolizumab 1,200 mg intravenously every 3 weeks.

TCRdb keeps only in-frame clones here, not all; method: immunoSEQ multiplex PCR. The repertoire has about 120,000 clones, around nine tenths of them found once; the top ten carry under 2%. Time point here: peripheral blood 6 weeks after treatment start. The CDR3 has 13 residues. The germline CDR1 and CDR2 sequences are SGHRS and YFSETQ. With 3 bases clipped from V and 3 bases from J, the junction kept 3 bases outside the gene matches. The TCR comes from a man aged 55 to 70 with urothelial cancer. The sequencing used PBMCs, collected around atezolizumab (anti-PD-L1) treatment. The chain is built from TRBV5-1 and TRBJ2-7; TRBD1 matches at 7 bases. DNA for the CDR3: TGCGCCAGCAGCTCCGGACAGGACTACGAGCAGTACTTC. Translation: CASSSGQDYEQYF.